This T cell receptor beta chain was recovered during a study of cytomegalovirus exposure and HLA in healthy donors. Across the study: About 80 million unique TCR sequences came from HLA-typed donors in an early release. Study-level points and caveats: In vitro testing confirmed three CMV-associated chains as specific for CMV antigens.

The PCR ran on 60 Vbeta and 13 Jbeta primers. Assay: immunoSEQ multiplex PCR; the TCRdb copy retains only in-frame clones and omits some. Here the sample spans roughly 180,000 clones, roughly 10% being singletons. As for this clone: The antigen remains unidentified.

Deletions cut 7 bases from V and 6 bases from J, with 10 bases between. CDR3 length: 11 residues. CDR1 and CDR2 from the germline V gene are SGHKS and YYEKEE (reference sequence). The chain has TRBV5-5 and TRBJ1-1; D unclear. The sample consisted of PBMCs. This TCR was recovered from a woman aged 25 to 45 in good health and CMV-seropositive. In DNA, the CDR3 is TGTGCCAGCTCTTACAGTTCTGAAGCTTTCTTT. Translation: CASSYSSEAFF.